Each of the 30 T cell receptor beta chains below was sequenced from the same sample in a study of early stage breast cancer tumors. Repertoires were generated with immunoSEQ multiplex PCR, while TCRdb's copy carries only in-frame clones and drops some. The table records roughly 48,000 clones, roughly 80% of them present only once. Material for sequencing was blood. These receptors were taken from a person between 45 and 65 years old with breast cancer.

The CDR3 sequence is CASSYVQGEGDEQYF. Here the CDR3 DNA reads TGTGCCAGCAGTTACGTACAGGGGGAGGGGGACGAGCAGTACTTC. The chain carries TRBV6-6 and TRBJ2-7; perhaps TRBD1 as D (8 bases). V lost 2 bases and J lost 5, with 16 bases in between. Per germline, CDR1 MNHNY and CDR2 SVGAGI (reference sequence). This CDR3 has 15 amino acids.

This chain links TRBV5-1 with TRBJ2-2, with 13 bases lining up with TRBD2. Germline loops: CDR1 SGHRS, CDR2 YFSETQ. The length of the CDR3 is 21 residues. Losses at the gene ends were 7 bases for V and 4 bases for J; bases not matched to a gene: 22. CDR3 sequence: CASGLLPGLAGSGGGTGELFF. CDR3 coding DNA: TGCGCCAGCGGACTGCTTCCGGGACTAGCGGGATCCGGGGGGGGCACCGGGGAGCTGTTTTTT.

V is TRBV30 and J is TRBJ2-1, with TRBD2 identical over 12 bases. Germline V CDR1 and CDR2: GTSNPN, SVGIG (reference sequence). Trimming at V came to 3 bases and at J to 8 bases, leaving 14 bases not matched to a gene. This CDR3 has 17 residues. The CDR3 here is CAWSLFLAGGHPHEQFF. DNA of the CDR3: TGTGCCTGGAGCCTCTTTCTAGCGGGGGGGCACCCTCATGAGCAGTTCTTC.

V is TRBV6-5 and J is TRBJ1-1; D remains ambiguous. The germline V gene encodes CDR1 MNHEY and CDR2 SVGAGI. Deletions cut 7 bases from V and 2 bases from J, with 11 bases between. The CDR3 is 13 amino acids. CDR3 DNA sequence: TGTGCCAGCACCTTTCACAGAAACACTGAAGCTTTCTTT. This sequence encodes CASTFHRNTEAFF.

The chain combines TRBV5-1 with TRBJ2-3, with D possibly being TRBD2 (6 bases). This CDR3 comprises 13 residues. V was clipped by 3 bases and J by 1 base, with 6 bases between them. Germline V gene sequence: CDR1 SGHRS, CDR2 YFSETQ. In DNA form, the CDR3 reads TGCGCCAGCAGCTCGGGAGGCACAGATACGCAGTATTTT. Translating it yields CASSSGGTDTQYF.

J is TRBJ2-2 and V is TRBV28, with 9 positions matching TRBD1. CDR1 MDHEN and CDR2 SYDVKM come from the germline V gene. CDR3 length equals 15 residues. V was clipped by 10 bases and J by 3 bases; unmatched bases: 9. CDR3 in DNA: TGTGCCACCAACAGGGGGCGCTGGGACACCGGGGAGCTGTTTTTT. This encodes CATNRGRWDTGELFF.

The gene calls are TRBV7-2 and TRBJ2-5, with 9 nucleotides matching TRBD1. The J segment lost 1 base and the V segment lost 6 bases, leaving 12 bases of the junction unmatched. Germline CDR1 is SGHTA and CDR2 is FQGNSA. This CDR3 spans 17 amino acids. CDR3 loop: CASSRSGTGNFQETQYF. The CDR3 nucleotides are TGTGCCAGCAGTCGTTCCGGGACAGGGAACTTCCAAGAGACCCAGTACTTC. Together with reference TRBV7-2 and TRBJ2-5, the CDR3 gives the full variable domain: GAGVSQSPSNKVTEKGKDVELRCDPISGHTALYWYRQSLGQGLEFLIYFQGNSAPDKSGLPSDRFSAERTGGSVSTLTIQRTQQEDSAVYLCASSRSGTGNFQETQYFGPGTRLLVL.

This chain uses TRBV11-2 with TRBJ2-7, with 10 bases aligning to TRBD2. The CDR3 has 18 amino acids. Germline trimming cut 1 base from V and 3 bases from J; bases unmatched to any gene: 12. Germline values: CDR1 SGHAT, CDR2 FQNNGV. For the CDR3, the DNA is TGTGCCAGCAGCTTAGTTCTAGGGGCTAGCGGGGGTCTCTACGAGCAGTACTTC. Amino acid sequence: CASSLVLGASGGLYEQYF.

The chain uses TRBV25-1 and TRBJ2-3; 9 nucleotides agree with TRBD1. Germline V gives CDR1 MGHDK, CDR2 SYGVNS. This CDR3 is 17 amino acids long. Trimming at V came to 3 bases and at J to 2 bases, leaving 9 bases not matched to a gene. DNA of the CDR3: TGTGCCAGCAGTGACGTACACAGGGGGCCCTTCACAGATACGCAGTATTTT. It codes for CASSDVHRGPFTDTQYF.

This clone turned up a few times. V usage is TRBV18 and J usage is TRBJ1-6; tentatively, D is TRBD1 (5 bases). Germline CDR1 and CDR2: KGHSH and LQKENI. CDR3 length: 15 residues. The V end was cut by 4 bases, the J end by 9 bases, with 16 bases between. This CDR3 is CASSREGVQTSPLHF. CDR3 bases: TGTGCCAGCTCACGCGAAGGGGTCCAGACTTCACCCCTCCACTTT.

The chain couples TRBV5-6 to TRBJ1-2; the match to TRBD1 covers 11 bases. This CDR3 spans 15 amino acids. From germline, CDR1 is SGHDT and CDR2 YYEEEE. V trimming: 0 bases; J trimming: 7 bases; junction bases outside the gene matches: 5. In DNA form, the CDR3 reads TGTGCCAGCAGCTTGGCCGGGACAGGGGGGGGTGGCTACACCTTC. Translating it yields CASSLAGTGGGGYTF. The full variable domain, in which reference TRBV5-6 and TRBJ1-2 provide the parts outside the CDR3, is DAGVTQSPTHLIKTRGQQVTLRCSPKSGHDTVSWYQQALGQGPQFIFQYYEEEERQRGNFPDRFSGHQFPNYSSELNVNALLLGDSALYLCASSLAGTGGGGYTFGSGTRLTVV.

The J gene is TRBJ2-7, the V gene TRBV7-9, with 7 bases lining up with TRBD1. This CDR3 has 14 residues. CDR1 SEHNR and CDR2 FQNEAQ come from the germline V gene (reference sequence). After removal of 1 base from V and 5 bases from J, the junction contained 5 bases not matched to a gene. CDR3 residues: CASSLDPRGHEQYF. The CDR3 coding sequence is TGTGCCAGCAGCTTAGATCCGAGGGGGCACGAGCAGTACTTC.

The chain links TRBV6-6 to TRBJ2-5; tentatively, D is TRBD1 (6 bases). The CDR3 covers 16 residues. The V end was cut by 0 bases, the J end by 2 bases, with 13 bases between. The germline V gene has CDR1 MNHNY and CDR2 SVGAGI (reference sequence). CDR3 DNA: TGTGCCAGCAGTTACTCGGAAGGGGGTATGCAAGAGACCCAGTACTTC. This gives the protein CASSYSEGGMQETQYF.

J is TRBJ1-4 and V is TRBV5-1; possible D gene TRBD1, 6 bases. V dropped 4 bases and J dropped 2 bases, with 12 bases sitting between them. The CDR3 has 15 amino acids. Germline V gene data show CDR1 as SGHRS and CDR2 as YFSETQ. DNA of the CDR3: TGCGCCAGCAGCCAGGCGGGACACACTAATGAAAAACTGTTTTTT. Translated, it gives CASSQAGHTNEKLFF.

The chain is built from TRBV18 and TRBJ1-1, with 11 positions matching TRBD1. With 5 bases clipped from V and 1 base from J, the junction kept 6 bases outside the gene matches. This CDR3 comprises 16 residues. Germline CDR1 reads KGHSH; CDR2 reads LQKENI. In DNA, the CDR3 is TGTGCCAGCTCAGTCAGGGACAGGGGGACGAACACTGAAGCTTTCTTT. This encodes CASSVRDRGTNTEAFF.

The J gene is TRBJ1-5, the V gene TRBV7-2; D call uncertain. This CDR3 has 16 amino acids. Trimming took off 1 base at V and 0 bases at J, with 10 bases between the two ends. Germline values: CDR1 SGHTA, CDR2 FQGNSA. CDR3 sequence reads: CASSLGLAGSNQPQHF. In DNA, the CDR3 is TGTGCCAGCAGCTTAGGGCTGGCAGGTAGCAATCAGCCCCAGCATTTT.

The chain combines TRBV5-1 with TRBJ2-3; D call uncertain. CDR1 SGHRS and CDR2 YFSETQ come from the germline V gene. CDR3 length: 13 residues. The V and J ends lost 0 bases and 1 base respectively, with 3 bases between them. The CDR3 loop reads CASSLAGTDTQYF. Written as DNA, the CDR3 is TGCGCCAGCAGCTTGGCGGGCACAGATACGCAGTATTTT. Combining the CDR3 with reference TRBV5-1 and TRBJ2-3 gives the whole variable domain KAGVTQTPRYLIKTRGQQVTLSCSPISGHRSVSWYQQTPGQGLQFLFEYFSETQRNKGNFPGRFSGRQFSNSRSEMNVSTLELGDSALYLCASSLAGTDTQYFGPGTRLTVL.

This sequence joins TRBV18 and TRBJ2-1; perhaps D is TRBD1 or TRBD2 (5 bases each). This CDR3 has 18 residues. V was pared by 6 bases and J by 3 bases, with 24 bases between. CDR1 is KGHSH, CDR2 LQKENI, per germline. In DNA form, the CDR3 reads TGTGCCAGCTCTAGGTCAGTAGTGGGGGAAGGCAACTACAATGAGCAGTTCTTC. The encoded protein is CASSRSVVGEGNYNEQFF.

This clone has more than one count but fewer than ten. The rearrangement links TRBV11-2 to TRBJ1-5; D is unresolved. This CDR3 has 13 residues. From germline, CDR1 is SGHAT and CDR2 FQNNGV. V was clipped by 0 bases and J by 7 bases, with 7 bases between them. CDR3 DNA: TGTGCCAGCAGCTTAGAGGAGGGCCAGCCCCAGCATTTT. It specifies CASSLEEGQPQHF.

CDR3 nucleotides: TGCGCCAGCAGTGAGCGCCAGAACCCGGGGAATGAGCAGTTCTTC. Residues: CASSERQNPGNEQFF. The chain recombines TRBV10-2 with TRBJ2-1, with D tentatively TRBD2 (5 bases). CDR1 is WSHSY and CDR2 is SAAADI in the germline V gene. Deletions cut 2 bases from V and 7 bases from J, with 15 bases between. The CDR3 runs 15 residues.

V gene TRBV10-3 combines with J gene TRBJ1-5; tentative D call: TRBD1 (5 bases). The V end lost 11 bases, the J end lost 0 bases, and 17 bases lay between the germline ends. Germline CDR1 ENHRY, CDR2 SYGVKD. The CDR3 consists of 15 residues. In DNA form, the CDR3 reads TGTGCCCCCAGCAAGGGGAACAATAGCAATCAGCCCCAGCATTTT. It is translated as CAPSKGNNSNQPQHF.

The V and J genes are TRBV6-5 and TRBJ1-5; 10 bases fit TRBD1. After removal of 2 bases from V and 6 bases from J, the junction contained 4 bases not matched to a gene. The CDR3 covers 15 residues. Germline-derived CDR1 and CDR2 are MNHEY and SVGAGI. The CDR3 reads CASSYDRGLGQPQHF. In DNA form, the CDR3 reads TGTGCCAGCAGTTACGACAGGGGGCTTGGTCAGCCCCAGCATTTT.

J is TRBJ1-2 and V is TRBV7-2, with D perhaps matching TRBD1 (5 bases). CDR1 and CDR2 (germline): SGHTA, FQGNSA. The V gene lost 1 base and the J gene lost 6 bases, with 9 bases spanning the gap. The CDR3 consists of 13 residues. Written as DNA, the CDR3 is TGTGCCAGCAGCTTAGACAGGTACAATGGCTACACCTTC. This translates into CASSLDRYNGYTF.

This chain connects TRBV2 to TRBJ2-3; D is possibly TRBD2 (7 bases). The CDR3 has 15 residues. Per germline, CDR1 SNHLY and CDR2 FYNNEI. V was shortened by 1 base and J by 3 bases, with 11 bases between the two germline ends. The CDR3 DNA follows: TGTGCCAGCAGTGAAGAGGGGGGGGCGACAGATACGCAGTATTTT. Translating gives CASSEEGGATDTQYF.

The chain employs TRBV25-1 and TRBJ1-4, with 9 bases that match TRBD1. The CDR3 consists of 14 residues. Unmatched junction bases numbered 3, after V lost 4 bases and J lost 6 bases. Germline V lookup: CDR1 MGHDK, CDR2 SYGVNS. The chain's CDR3 is CASSGGQGDEKLFF. Written as DNA, the CDR3 is TGTGCCAGCAGTGGGGGACAGGGTGATGAAAAACTGTTTTTT. The whole variable domain, filled in from reference TRBV25-1 and TRBJ1-4, reads EADIYQTPRYLVIGTGKKITLECSQTMGHDKMYWYQQDPGMELHLIHYSYGVNSTEKGDLSSESTVSRIRTEHFPLTLESARPSHTSQYLCASSGGQGDEKLFFGSGTQLSVL.

V and J are TRBV7-9 and TRBJ2-2; D perhaps matches TRBD2 (6 bases). The germline V gene encodes CDR1 SEHNR and CDR2 FQNEAQ (reference sequence). Trimming left V 7 bases short and J 7 bases short, with 25 bases between. The CDR3 consists of 17 residues. CDR3 protein: CASTLSWSSEAVGELFF. The CDR3 DNA sequence: TGTGCCAGCACCCTGAGCTGGTCTAGCGAGGCCGTCGGGGAGCTGTTTTTT.

J is TRBJ1-4 and V is TRBV7-9; the match to TRBD1 covers 7 bases. This CDR3 comprises 14 residues. Germline V gene sequence: CDR1 SEHNR, CDR2 FQNEAQ (reference sequence). With 5 bases clipped from V and 4 bases from J, the junction kept 4 bases outside the gene matches. The CDR3 nucleotides read TGTGCCAGCAGCCTTCGGGACAGTAATGAAAAACTGTTTTTT. Its protein is CASSLRDSNEKLFF.

The sample holds a few counts of this clone. This chain connects TRBV6-6 to TRBJ2-2; D unresolved. The germline CDR1 and CDR2 sequences are MNHNY and SVGAGI (reference sequence). With 5 bases removed from V and 5 bases from J, the gap between germline ends came to 12 bases. The CDR3 covers 14 residues. CDR3 sequence: CASSPHKLTGELFF. DNA for the CDR3: TGTGCCAGCAGTCCGCATAAGCTTACCGGGGAGCTGTTTTTT.

The chain couples TRBV19 to TRBJ2-5; a weak D match, TRBD1 (5 bases). V shed 2 bases and J shed 2 bases, with 9 bases lying between them. This CDR3 has 14 residues. CDR1 is LNHDA, CDR2 SQIVND, per germline (reference sequence). The CDR3 here is CASSIQGTQETQYF. CDR3 bases: TGTGCCAGTAGTATACAGGGCACTCAAGAGACCCAGTACTTC.

The rearrangement links TRBV28 to TRBJ2-7, with TRBD1 matching over 8 bases. The CDR3 consists of 15 residues. The V segment lost 5 bases and the J segment 5 bases; nucleotides outside the gene matches: 11. Germline CDR1 reads MDHEN; CDR2 reads SYDVKM. The CDR3 protein is CASSTPSGQVHEQYF. Here the CDR3 DNA reads TGTGCCAGCAGTACCCCCTCGGGACAGGTCCACGAGCAGTACTTC.